This T cell receptor beta chain emerged from a study of glioma-infiltrating T cells. Study-wide results and caveats: Tissue and blood shared very few CDR3 sequences. Above-expected tissue-blood divergence occurred in all gliomas, most in low-grade ones.

The V gene's germline CDR1 is SGHTA and CDR2 FQGTGA. The CDR3 length is 12 residues. As for this clonotype: No antigen is known for it. A much larger clone sits a single nucleotide away, making a read error possible.

The iRepertoire nested amplicon-rescue multiplex PCR amplified TCR alpha and beta CDR3s from RNA. For one-step reverse transcription and amplification, roughly 85-450 ng of tissue mRNA or PBMC total RNA was used. TCRdb reanalysed the multiplex PCR reads using MiXCR and keeps one entry per CDR3 protein. The table lists around 90,000 distinct CDR3 sequences, around 40% of them singletons. The source of this sequence is a human donor with low-grade glioma or glioblastoma, undergoing nonglioma brain surgery, or in good health (not recorded which). Material: glioma tissue, nonneoplastic brain tissue, or PBMCs (not recorded which). The chain uses TRBV7-3 and TRBJ1-2, with D unclear. CDR3 region: CAGSYDGVGYTF. CDR3 DNA sequence: TGTGCCGGCAGCTACGACGGTGTGGGCTACACCTTC.